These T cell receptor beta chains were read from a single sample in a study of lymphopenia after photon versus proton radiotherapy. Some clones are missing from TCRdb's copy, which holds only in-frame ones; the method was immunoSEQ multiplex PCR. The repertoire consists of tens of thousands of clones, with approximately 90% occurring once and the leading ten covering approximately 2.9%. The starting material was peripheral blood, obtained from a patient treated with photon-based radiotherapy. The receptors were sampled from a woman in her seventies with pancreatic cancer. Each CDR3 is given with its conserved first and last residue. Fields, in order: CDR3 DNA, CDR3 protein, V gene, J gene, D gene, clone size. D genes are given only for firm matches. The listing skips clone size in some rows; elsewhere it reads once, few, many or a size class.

TGCAGCGTTCGTAGCGGGAGGGGAATCTGGTACGAGCAGTACTTC	CSVRSGRGIWYEQYF	TRBV29-1	TRBJ2-7	TRBD2	-
TGTGCCAGCAGCCAAGATTACGAGGACACCGGGGAGCTGTTTTTT	CASSQDYEDTGELFF	TRBV4-2	TRBJ2-2	-	once
TGTGCCGCCAGCAGAGACGGGCTGAACACCGGGGAGCTGTTTTTT	CAASRDGLNTGELFF	TRBV15	TRBJ2-2	-	-
TGTGCCAGCAGTCCGACAATGGGACAGGGCCCGTATGGCTACACCTTC	CASSPTMGQGPYGYTF	TRBV6-6	TRBJ1-2	TRBD1	-
TGCAGTGCTTTAGGGGGCGAGCAGTACTTC	CSALGGEQYF	TRBV20-1	TRBJ2-7	-	-
TGCGCCAGCAGCCAAGACAGTGGACAGGGGGATTATGGCTACACCTTC	CASSQDSGQGDYGYTF	TRBV4-3	TRBJ1-2	TRBD1	-
TGCGCCAGCAGCCAAGTTGGGACAGGGTCGTACTACGAGCAGTACTTC	CASSQVGTGSYYEQYF	TRBV4-1	TRBJ2-7	TRBD1	once
TGTGCCAGCGGCGGACCGGGCTTCGTGGGTACTGAAGCTTTCTTT	CASGGPGFVGTEAFF	TRBV2	TRBJ1-1	-	-
TGTGCCAGCCGGACAGGGGTGAACACTGAAGCTTTCTTT	CASRTGVNTEAFF	TRBV2	TRBJ1-1	TRBD1	few
TGTGCCAGCAGCCCGGGCGGAGGGGGCTTTTCTAATGAAAAACTGTTTTTT	CASSPGGGGFSNEKLFF	TRBV5-4	TRBJ1-4	TRBD1	-
TGTGCCACCAGCAGAGGACAGGTGAACACTGAAGCTTTCTTT	CATSRGQVNTEAFF	TRBV15	TRBJ1-1	-	-
TGTGCCAGCAGTGAACGTCTAACAGGGGGGAGCACAGATACGCAGTATTTT	CASSERLTGGSTDTQYF	TRBV6-1	TRBJ2-3	TRBD1	-
TGTGCCAGCAGCCCAAAGACTAGCGGGAGGGGGTACCCAGATACGCAGTATTTT	CASSPKTSGRGYPDTQYF	TRBV7-3	TRBJ2-3	TRBD2	-
TGTGCCTGGAGTGGTGGAGGAAATCAGCCCCAGCATTTT	CAWSGGGNQPQHF	TRBV30	TRBJ1-5	-	-
TGTGCCAGCAGTTCCATAGAACAGGGGTTTGGATACGAGCAGTACTTC	CASSSIEQGFGYEQYF	TRBV27	TRBJ2-7	TRBD1	once
TGTGCCAGCAGCGGCAGGGGGCGCGGTTCCTACAATGAGCAGTTCTTC	CASSGRGRGSYNEQFF	TRBV11-3	TRBJ2-1	TRBD1	once
TGTGCCAGCAGTAGCTGGGACGGTAACACTGAAGCTTTCTTT	CASSSWDGNTEAFF	TRBV27	TRBJ1-1	-	-
TGTGCCAGCAGTATCTCCGGGACTAGCTCCTCCGAGCAGTACTTC	CASSISGTSSSEQYF	TRBV6-5	TRBJ2-7	TRBD2	-
TGTGCCAGCAGCCGGGACAGGGGGAGTGAAAAACTGTTTTTT	CASSRDRGSEKLFF	TRBV6-6	TRBJ1-4	TRBD1	-
TGTGCCAGAGATGGGGGTGAGCAGTTCTTC	CARDGGEQFF	TRBV2	TRBJ2-1	-	-
TGCAGCGCAGGGGAGGATGGCTACACCTTC	CSAGEDGYTF	TRBV29-1	TRBJ1-2	-	once
TGCGCCAGCAGCATACGGGAGACTGACAATGAGCAGTTCTTC	CASSIRETDNEQFF	TRBV5-1	TRBJ2-1	-	-
TGTGCCAGCAGCTCCAGTCCCTCAGCGGGAGGGCTGGGTGAGCAGTTCTTC	CASSSSPSAGGLGEQFF	TRBV7-9	TRBJ2-1	TRBD2	-
TGCAGCGTGATTACTAGCTTTCTGGCTGGGGCCAACGTCCTGACTTTC	CSVITSFLAGANVLTF	TRBV29-1	TRBJ2-6	-	-
TGTGCCAGCAGTCCTCATAGGGGGCCTGGCAATCAGCCCCAGCATTTT	CASSPHRGPGNQPQHF	TRBV28	TRBJ1-5	TRBD1	-
TGTGCCAGAAGCTTACAGGGCCTCTTCTATGGCTACACCTTC	CARSLQGLFYGYTF	TRBV5-3	TRBJ1-2	-	few
TGTGCCAGCAGCCCCGGGAAGCGTAACACCGGGGAGCTGTTTTTT	CASSPGKRNTGELFF	TRBV5-8	TRBJ2-2	-	once
TGTGCCAGCAGCTCGCCTCTGATTGGTGAGCAGTTCTTC	CASSSPLIGEQFF	TRBV7-2	TRBJ2-1	-	-
TGTGCCAGCAGCTTAGGGCCCGAGCAGTACTTC	CASSLGPEQYF	TRBV7-8	TRBJ2-7	-	once
TGTGCCAGTAGTTCCCCCGGGGGCGCGAACGATGAGCAGTTCTTC	CASSSPGGANDEQFF	TRBV19	TRBJ2-1	-	-
TGTGCCAGCAGCTTGTCAGTCTACGAGCAGTACTTC	CASSLSVYEQYF	TRBV5-6	TRBJ2-7	-	-
TGTGCCAGCAGTGAAACAAGCAATCAGCCCCAGCATTTT	CASSETSNQPQHF	TRBV2	TRBJ1-5	-	-
TGTGCCAGCAGCTTTGCTAGCGGGAGGGCCGGAGGGGGCAATGAGCAGTTCTTC	CASSFASGRAGGGNEQFF	TRBV7-8	TRBJ2-1	TRBD2	-
TGTGCCAGCAGCCGTCTGGGACAGGGTATAGGCGAGCAGTACTTC	CASSRLGQGIGEQYF	TRBV5-8	TRBJ2-7	TRBD1	-
TGTGCCAGCAGCCAAGACAGGATGGGCGAGCAGTACTTC	CASSQDRMGEQYF	TRBV4-2	TRBJ2-7	-	-
TGTGCCAGTAGTAACCGGGACAGGGCCGAGCAGTACTTC	CASSNRDRAEQYF	TRBV19	TRBJ2-7	TRBD1	-
TGTGCTAGCAGCTTATACAAGGGAGTCTACAATGAGCAGTTCTTC	CASSLYKGVYNEQFF	TRBV7-7	TRBJ2-1	-	-
TGTGCCAGCAGCTTAGCTCTAGCGGGAGAGACCCAGTACTTC	CASSLALAGETQYF	TRBV7-2	TRBJ2-5	TRBD2	-
TGTGCCAGCAGGGGTTTAGGGGAAAATTATGGCTACACCTTC	CASRGLGENYGYTF	TRBV2	TRBJ1-2	-	-
TGTGCCAGCAGCAGGACGGGAGGGGGCGAACAGTACTTC	CASSRTGGGEQYF	TRBV7-8	TRBJ2-7	-	-
TGTGCCAGCAGTGACTCGATTTTATTTACCGGAGTTCTCGGCTACACCTTC	CASSDSILFTGVLGYTF	TRBV6-4	TRBJ1-2	-	-
TGTGCCAGTAGGTTAACAGGGGGCCGGGTGTACAATGAGCAGTTCTTC	CASRLTGGRVYNEQFF	TRBV19	TRBJ2-1	TRBD1	-
TGTGCCAGCACTGGACTAGCGGGACCCAATGAGCAGTTCTTC	CASTGLAGPNEQFF	TRBV7-2	TRBJ2-1	TRBD2	-